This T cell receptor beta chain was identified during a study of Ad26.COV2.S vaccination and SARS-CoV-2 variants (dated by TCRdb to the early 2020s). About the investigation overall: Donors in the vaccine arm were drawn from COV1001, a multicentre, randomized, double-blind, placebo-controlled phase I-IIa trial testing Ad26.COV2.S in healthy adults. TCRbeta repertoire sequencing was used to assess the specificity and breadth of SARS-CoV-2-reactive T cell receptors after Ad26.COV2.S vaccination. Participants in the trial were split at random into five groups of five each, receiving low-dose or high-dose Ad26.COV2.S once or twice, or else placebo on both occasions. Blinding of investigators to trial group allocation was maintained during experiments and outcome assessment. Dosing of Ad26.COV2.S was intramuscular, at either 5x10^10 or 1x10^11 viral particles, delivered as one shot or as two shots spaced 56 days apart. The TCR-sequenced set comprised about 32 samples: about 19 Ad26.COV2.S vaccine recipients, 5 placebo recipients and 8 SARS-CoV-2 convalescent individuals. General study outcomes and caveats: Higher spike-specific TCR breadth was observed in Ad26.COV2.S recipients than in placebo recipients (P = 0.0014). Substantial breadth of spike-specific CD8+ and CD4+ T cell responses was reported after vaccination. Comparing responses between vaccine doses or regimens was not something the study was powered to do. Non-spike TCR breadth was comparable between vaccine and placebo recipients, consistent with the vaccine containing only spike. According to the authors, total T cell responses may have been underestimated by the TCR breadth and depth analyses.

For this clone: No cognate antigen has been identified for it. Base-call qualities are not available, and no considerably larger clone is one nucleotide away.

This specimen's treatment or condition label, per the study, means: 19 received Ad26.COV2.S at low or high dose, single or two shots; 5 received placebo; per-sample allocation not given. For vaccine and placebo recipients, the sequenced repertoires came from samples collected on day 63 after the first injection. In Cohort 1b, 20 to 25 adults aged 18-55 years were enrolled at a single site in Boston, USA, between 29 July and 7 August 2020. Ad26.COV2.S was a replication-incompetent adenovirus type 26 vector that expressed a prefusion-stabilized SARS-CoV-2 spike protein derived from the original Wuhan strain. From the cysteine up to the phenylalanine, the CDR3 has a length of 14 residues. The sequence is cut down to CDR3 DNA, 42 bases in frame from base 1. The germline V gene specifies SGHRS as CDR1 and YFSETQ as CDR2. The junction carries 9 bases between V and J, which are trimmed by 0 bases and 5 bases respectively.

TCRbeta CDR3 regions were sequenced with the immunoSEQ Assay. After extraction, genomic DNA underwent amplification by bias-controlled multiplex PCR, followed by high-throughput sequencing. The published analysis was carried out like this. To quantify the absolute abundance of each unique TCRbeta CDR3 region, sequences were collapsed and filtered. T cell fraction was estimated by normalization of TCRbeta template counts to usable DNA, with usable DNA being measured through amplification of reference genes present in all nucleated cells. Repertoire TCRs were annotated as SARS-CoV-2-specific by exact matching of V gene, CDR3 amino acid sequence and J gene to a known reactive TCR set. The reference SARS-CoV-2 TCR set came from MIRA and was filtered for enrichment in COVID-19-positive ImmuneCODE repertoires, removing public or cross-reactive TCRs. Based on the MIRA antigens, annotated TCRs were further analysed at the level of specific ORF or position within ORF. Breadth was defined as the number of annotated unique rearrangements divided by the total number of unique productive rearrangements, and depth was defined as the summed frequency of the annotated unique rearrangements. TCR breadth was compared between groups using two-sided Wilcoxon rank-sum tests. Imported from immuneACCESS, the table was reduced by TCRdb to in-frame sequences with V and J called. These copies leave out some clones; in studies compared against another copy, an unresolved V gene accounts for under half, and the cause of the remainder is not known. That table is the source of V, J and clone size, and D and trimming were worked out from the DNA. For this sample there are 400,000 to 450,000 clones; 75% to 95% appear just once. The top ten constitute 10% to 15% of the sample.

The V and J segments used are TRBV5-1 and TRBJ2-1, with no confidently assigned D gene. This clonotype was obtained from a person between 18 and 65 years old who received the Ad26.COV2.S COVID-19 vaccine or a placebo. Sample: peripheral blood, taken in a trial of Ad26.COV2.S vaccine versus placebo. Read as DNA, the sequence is TGCGCCAGCAGCTTGGCTCCCGGGCACAATGAGCAGTTCTTC. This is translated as CASSLAPGHNEQFF.